These T cell receptor beta chains were read from a single sample in a study of shared T cell receptors in the human thymus. Using immunoSEQ multiplex PCR, the repertoire was profiled, and TCRdb retains in-frame clones only, with some absent. Here the sample spans hundreds of thousands of clones, more than 75% being singletons. The data also belong to a second study, concerning human thymus T cells.

The sequenced sample was thymocytes. These receptors were taken from a boy in the first two years of life with a congenital heart defect. Both conserved end residues are part of each CDR3. Fields, in order: D gene, V gene, J gene, clone size, CDR3 DNA, CDR3 protein. D genes are given only for firm matches. Size is omitted from some rows. Given values are once, few, many or a class for expanded clones.

>NA|TRBV28|TRBJ1-1|NA
TGTGCCAGCAGGTTGTCAGGGTTGGACACTGAAGCTTTCTTT
CASRLSGLDTEAFF
>NA|TRBV30|TRBJ1-1|NA
TGTGCCTGGACTCAGGTCAGGGACACTGAAGCTTTCTTT
CAWTQVRDTEAFF
>NA|TRBV14|TRBJ1-2|NA
TGTGCCAGCAGCCCGACAGTTAACTATGGCTACACCTTC
CASSPTVNYGYTF
>NA|TRBV5-1|TRBJ1-1|NA
TGCGCCAGCAGCTTGAGTCAGGGGTTCATGAACACTGAAGCTTTCTTT
CASSLSQGFMNTEAFF
>NA|TRBV30|TRBJ1-3|NA
TGTGCCTGGACACCCCCGGACAGCGGAACGCGACGCTCTGGAAACACCATATATTTT
CAWTPPDSGTRRSGNTIYF
>NA|TRBV12-5|TRBJ1-1|NA
TGTGCTAGTGGTTTACGCAGGAACACTGAAGCTTTCTTT
CASGLRRNTEAFF
>NA|TRBV27|TRBJ1-1|NA
TGTGCCAGCAGTTCCCCCAGGGGAAGGACTGAAGCTTTCTTT
CASSSPRGRTEAFF
>NA|TRBV9|TRBJ2-3|once
TGTGCCAGCAGCGTAGTCGGGGGACTTATCGATACGCAGTATTTT
CASSVVGGLIDTQYF
>TRBD1|TRBV14|TRBJ2-7|NA
TGTGCCAGCAGCCAGAAGGCGAGGGACAGCTCCTACGAGCAGTACTTC
CASSQKARDSSYEQYF
>NA|TRBV28|TRBJ1-5|NA
TGTGCCAGCAGACGCCCCGGAGAGCCCCAGCATTTT
CASRRPGEPQHF
>NA|TRBV5-1|TRBJ2-6|NA
TGCGCCAGCAGCCCGGGACAAATGTCTGGGGCCAACGTCCTGACTTTC
CASSPGQMSGANVLTF
>NA|TRBV7-6|TRBJ2-7|NA
TGTGCCAGCAGCTTCCGGCCCGACTACACCGGGACAAATAGCATGCAGTACTTC
CASSFRPDYTGTNSMQYF
>TRBD1|TRBV9|TRBJ2-6|NA
TGTGCCAGCAGCGTGGAAGGACAGGTGGAAGAATCTGGGGCCAACGTCCTGACTTTC
CASSVEGQVEESGANVLTF
>TRBD1|TRBV6-1|TRBJ2-7|NA
TGTGCCAGCAGTGTATGGGGACAGCTTGTATACGAGCAGTACTTC
CASSVWGQLVYEQYF
>NA|TRBV9|TRBJ2-5|NA
TGTGCCAGCAGCCCCCCGGGAGCCCAAGAGACCCAGTACTTC
CASSPPGAQETQYF
>NA|TRBV30|TRBJ2-5|NA
TGTGCCTGGAGGTTATTCGCTCAGGAGACCCAGTACTTC
CAWRLFAQETQYF
>NA|TRBV6-1|TRBJ1-3|once
TGTGCCAGCAGTGAAGGGGGCGCGGCCTCTGGAAACACCATATATTTT
CASSEGGAASGNTIYF
>TRBD1|TRBV27|TRBJ1-2|NA
TGTGCCAGCAGTCTCAGGGGGCCGGGCTATGGCTACACCTTC
CASSLRGPGYGYTF
>TRBD1|TRBV5-1|TRBJ2-5|NA
TGCGCCAGCAGCATGGACAGGGGTGGCGAGACCCAGTACTTC
CASSMDRGGETQYF
>TRBD2|TRBV28|TRBJ2-5|NA
TGTGCCAGCAGTTCCGGAGGGAGGGCCCCAGAGACCCAGTACTTC
CASSSGGRAPETQYF
>NA|TRBV11-2|TRBJ1-4|NA
TGTGCCAGCAGCTTCCCCGTGAAGACGGAGACTAATGAAAAACTGTTTTTT
CASSFPVKTETNEKLFF
>TRBD1|TRBV2|TRBJ1-2|few
TGTGCCAGCAAGCCGCGGGACAGGGACAACTATGGCTACACCTTC
CASKPRDRDNYGYTF
>NA|TRBV5-1|TRBJ2-3|once
TGCGCCAGCAGCCCGTCGTGGCCTCAGGGGACGAATTTCGAGGCGCAGTATTTT
CASSPSWPQGTNFEAQYF
>TRBD1|TRBV9|TRBJ1-2|NA
TGTGCCAGCAGCGCGACAGGGGGCGATGGCTACACCTTC
CASSATGGDGYTF
>TRBD2|TRBV12-5|TRBJ2-1|NA
TGTGCTAGTGTACTAGCGGGAATGTACAATGAGCAGTTCTTC
CASVLAGMYNEQFF
>TRBD1|TRBV30|TRBJ2-5|NA
TGTGCCTGGAGTGTACAGACAGGGGGCTTCGGAGAGACCCAGTACTTC
CAWSVQTGGFGETQYF
>TRBD1|TRBV13|TRBJ1-6|NA
TGTGCCAGCAGCTCACGACCGACGAACAGGGGCTCCCCCTTTAATTCACCCCTCCACTTT
CASSSRPTNRGSPFNSPLHF
>NA|TRBV5-4|TRBJ1-1|NA
TGTGCCAGCAGCCGTATTCCTCAGAAGAACACTGAAGCTTTCTTT
CASSRIPQKNTEAFF
>TRBD2|TRBV7-2|TRBJ2-7|NA
TGTGCCAGCAGCTTAGCCCCGGGACTAGCGGGATCAGTCCTCTACGAGCAGTACTTC
CASSLAPGLAGSVLYEQYF
>TRBD1|TRBV6-6|TRBJ2-3|NA
TGTGCCAGCAGCCCCGGGACAGGGACCACAGATACGCAGTATTTT
CASSPGTGTTDTQYF
>TRBD2|TRBV4-3|TRBJ2-5|NA
TGCGCCAGCAGCAATGAGCGGGGGGCCGGGTACCAAGAGACCCAGTACTTC
CASSNERGAGYQETQYF
>NA|TRBV12-5|TRBJ1-2|once
TGTGCTAGTGGTTTGCCCTTACAGCAGGGGTACTATGGCTACACCTTC
CASGLPLQQGYYGYTF
>TRBD2|TRBV19|TRBJ2-3|NA
TGTGCCAGCTCAGCCACTTCACCTAGCGGAAGCACAGATACGCAGTATTTT
CASSATSPSGSTDTQYF
>TRBD1|TRBV15|TRBJ1-5|NA
TGTGCCACCAGCAGCCGGGACAGCTTACGGAGCAGCAATCAGCCCCAGCATTTT
CATSSRDSLRSSNQPQHF
>TRBD1|TRBV29-1|TRBJ1-1|NA
TGCAGCGTTGGGGTCCCGGAGAGACAGGGGCTAACGGACACTGAAGCTTTCTTT
CSVGVPERQGLTDTEAFF
>NA|TRBV19|TRBJ1-2|NA
TGTGCCAGTAGCCTTCTGGGGGGGGATAACTATGGCTACACCTTC
CASSLLGGDNYGYTF
>TRBD1|TRBV7-9|TRBJ1-1|NA
TGTGCCAGCAGCTCGCACCGACAGGGGGGTGAAGCTTTCTTT
CASSSHRQGGEAFF
>NA|TRBV7-9|TRBJ1-2|NA
TGTGCCAGCAGCTCGGGAGACAACTATGGCTACACCTTC
CASSSGDNYGYTF
>NA|TRBV5-1|TRBJ1-6|NA
TGCGCCAGCCGAGATGCAGGGAACTTCTATAATTCACCCCTCCACTTT
CASRDAGNFYNSPLHF
>NA|TRBV11-3|TRBJ2-3|NA
TGTGCCAGCAGCCGCGGGGATACGCAGTATTTT
CASSRGDTQYF
>NA|TRBV4-1|TRBJ1-1|NA
TGCGCCAGCAGCCAAGAGGGGGCCTACGGGAACACTGAAGCTTTCTTT
CASSQEGAYGNTEAFF
>NA|TRBV14|TRBJ2-3|once
TGTGCCAGCAGCCACGAGGGAAAGAGCACAGATACGCAGTATTTT
CASSHEGKSTDTQYF
>TRBD2|TRBV4-1|TRBJ2-5|NA
TGCGCCAGCAGCCAAGTAACTAGCGGGGGACCCTTCCAAGAGACCCAGTACTTC
CASSQVTSGGPFQETQYF
>NA|TRBV4-1|TRBJ2-7|NA
TGCGCCAGCAGCCTCCAACAGGGATCCTACGAGCAGTACTTC
CASSLQQGSYEQYF
>NA|TRBV7-2|TRBJ1-5|NA
TGTGCCAGCAGCAAGGAGGCGGGTTCGGATCAGCCCCAGCATTTT
CASSKEAGSDQPQHF
>NA|TRBV4-3|TRBJ2-7|NA
TGCGCCAGCAGCCAAGATGACGCTAGCCGATCCTACGAGCAGTACTTC
CASSQDDASRSYEQYF
>NA|TRBV7-9|TRBJ2-7|NA
TGTGCCAGCAGCCCTCGGGACTCCTTATACGAGCAGTACTTC
CASSPRDSLYEQYF
>NA|TRBV7-8|TRBJ1-2|NA
TGTGCCAGCAGCAGGAGTAGCTATGGCTACACCTTC
CASSRSSYGYTF
>TRBD1|TRBV19|TRBJ2-7|NA
TGTGCCAGTAGTCGAAGGACAGGGCCTACCTACGAGCAGTACTTC
CASSRRTGPTYEQYF
>NA|TRBV2|TRBJ1-1|NA
TGTGCCCCACCGTATGTGCTACTGAACACTGAAGCTTTCTTT
CAPPYVLLNTEAFF